This record looks at one TCR beta chain sequence and its context. Its antigen is still unknown. No per-base quality is available; no much larger clone lies one base away. The approximately 100 tumor samples underwent high-throughput TCR profiling with ImmunoSEQ. In the paper's pipeline: The repertoire diversity metrics included richness (unique productive sequences), clonality, evenness and relatedness, and the Bhattacharyya coefficient was used to measure similarity between samples. In a sensitivity analysis, TCRs with fewer than two reads were excluded, and consistent conclusions were obtained. TCRdb retrieved this table from immuneACCESS and kept in-frame rearrangements only. Not all clones are present; in checked studies, unresolved V genes account for under half, and no reason is known for the remainder. V, J and clone size derive from that table, while D and trimming were established from the DNA sequence. The sample has about 5,700 clones on record, over 65% of them singletons. Of the sample, over 12% is held by the ten largest clones.

Reading the germline V gene gives CDR1 SQVTM and CDR2 ANQGSEA. The CDR3 spans 12 residues, from the cysteine through the phenylalanine. Just the 36-base CDR3 DNA is kept, in frame starting at base 1. V is shortened by 5 bases, J by 7 bases, and the region joining them spans 14 bases. The tumor samples were collected prior to definitive surgery or chemotherapy. Genomic DNA extraction was performed by the MD Anderson Biospecimen Extraction Resource, and TCR sequencing was carried out by the MD Anderson Cancer Genomics Laboratory. This entry belongs to a study of high-grade serous ovarian cancer treatment subgroups (dated by TCRdb to 2020 to 2023). Regarding the research as a whole: Sequencing yielded a mean of about 15,000 reads and some 7,000 unique TCR beta rearrangements per sample. Under a laparoscopic triage algorithm, patients with high-grade serous ovarian cancer were grouped by complete gross resection or by neoadjuvant chemotherapy response, and the study profiled the TCR beta repertoires of these patients. A cohort of some 30 patients was included: approximately 10 with no residual disease after primary surgery (R0), approximately 10 who were excellent NACT responders, and approximately 10 who were poor NACT responders. Each patient contributed one primary tumor and two metastatic tumor samples, giving some 90 samples in total. Results the study describes overall, beyond this receptor: Bulk tumor TCR sequencing lacked spatial information, limiting insight into HGSC tumor complexity and diversity. TCR clonal relatedness was found to be positively correlated with neoantigen level and, by trend, with copy number variation and mutation load derived from whole-genome sequencing. TCR repertoire analyses were focused on CDR3, and CDR1 and CDR2 were not analyzed. Repertoire similarity between tumors from the same patient ranged from about 0.11 to 0.8, while tumors from different patients showed almost no similarity.

The source is a human donor with high-grade serous ovarian cancer. The chain was built from TRBV29-1 and TRBJ1-2, and TRBD1 may be the D gene, going by 5 matching bases. The sequenced sample was tumor tissue. The sequence in DNA is TGCAGCGTTCCTGGCAGGGAGTTTGGCTACACCTTC. Translation gives CSVPGREFGYTF.